The rows below give T cell receptor beta chains drawn from one sample of a study of T-cell reconstitution after alpha-beta-depleted transplantation in children. TCRdb re-derived calls from the PCR reads in MiXCR, one entry per CDR3 protein. In the table there are some 550,000 distinct CDR3 sequences, roughly 24% of which are singletons. The source material was PBMCs, mostly from graft donor cells, sampled 360 days after TCRalphabeta/CD19-depleted stem cell transplant. These receptors all stem from a boy less than two years old who had a stem cell transplant for acute myeloid leukemia, so the T cells may come from the graft donor. Each CDR3 is given with its conserved first and last residue. Fields, in order: J gene, clone size, V gene, D gene, CDR3 DNA, CDR3 protein. The D gene is left open where the match is weak. The size of a clone is reported for some rows only, either as once, few or many, or as a class for expanded clones.

j_gene: TRBJ1-5; abundance: NA; v_gene: TRBV2; d_gene: NA; CDR3nt: TGTGCCAGCAGGTGGGCGGAATCTCAGCCCCAGCATTTT; CDR3aa: CASRWAESQPQHF
j_gene: TRBJ2-3; abundance: NA; v_gene: TRBV11-2; d_gene: NA; CDR3nt: TGTGCCAGCAGCCCGATAACCACAGATACGCAGTATTTT; CDR3aa: CASSPITTDTQYF
j_gene: TRBJ2-5; abundance: few; v_gene: TRBV29-1; d_gene: NA; CDR3nt: TGCAGCGTTGAGGGACAGCGGGGCCAAGAGACCCAGTACTTC; CDR3aa: CSVEGQRGQETQYF
j_gene: TRBJ2-7; abundance: NA; v_gene: TRBV7-9; d_gene: NA; CDR3nt: TGTGCCAGCAGCTTAGATGGCCAGTCCTACGAGCAGTACTTC; CDR3aa: CASSLDGQSYEQYF
j_gene: TRBJ1-2; abundance: many; v_gene: TRBV20-1; d_gene: NA; CDR3nt: TGCAGTGCTAACCGTGGCAGCTATGGCTACACCTTC; CDR3aa: CSANRGSYGYTF
j_gene: TRBJ1-2; abundance: many; v_gene: TRBV6-5; d_gene: TRBD1; CDR3nt: TGTGCCAGCAGACCCCGGGGGGGCCCAGGGGGGGGCTACACCTTC; CDR3aa: CASRPRGGPGGGYTF
j_gene: TRBJ1-2; abundance: few; v_gene: TRBV2; d_gene: NA; CDR3nt: TGTGCCAGCAGCGACCGTTCAGGGATCGCTAACTATGGCTACACCTTC; CDR3aa: CASSDRSGIANYGYTF
j_gene: TRBJ2-1; abundance: NA; v_gene: TRBV6-2/TRBV6-3; d_gene: TRBD2; CDR3nt: TGTGCCAGCAGTTCCGCCGGGGGGACTAGCGAAAATAACTTTTACAATGAGCAGTTCTTC; CDR3aa: CASSSAGGTSENNFYNEQFF
j_gene: TRBJ2-2; abundance: many; v_gene: TRBV18; d_gene: TRBD1; CDR3nt: TGTGCCAGCTCACTATACTCGACAGGGAGGAACACCGGGGAGCTGTTTTTT; CDR3aa: CASSLYSTGRNTGELFF
j_gene: TRBJ2-3; abundance: NA; v_gene: TRBV11-1; d_gene: NA; CDR3nt: TGTGCCAGCAGCTTACCACTACAGGTCCCAGGGCCCATCCATAAATCAGATACGCAGTATTTT; CDR3aa: CASSLPLQVPGPIHKSDTQYF
j_gene: TRBJ2-3; abundance: many; v_gene: TRBV7-2; d_gene: TRBD2; CDR3nt: TGTGCCAGCAGCTTTCGCGGGGGGGCCCTCGACGAAGATACGCAGTATTTT; CDR3aa: CASSFRGGALDEDTQYF
j_gene: TRBJ2-2; abundance: many; v_gene: TRBV12-3/TRBV12-4; d_gene: NA; CDR3nt: TGTGCCAGCAGTCTTACTCCCGGGGGGGAGCTGTTTTTT; CDR3aa: CASSLTPGGELFF
j_gene: TRBJ2-2; abundance: NA; v_gene: TRBV7-3; d_gene: TRBD2; CDR3nt: TGTGCCAGCAGCTCCTGGACTAGCGGGAACACCGGGGAGCTGTTTTTT; CDR3aa: CASSSWTSGNTGELFF
j_gene: TRBJ1-4; abundance: many; v_gene: TRBV4-3; d_gene: TRBD1; CDR3nt: TGCGCCAGCAGCCGGGGACAGACTCCTAATGAAAAACTGTTTTTT; CDR3aa: CASSRGQTPNEKLFF
j_gene: TRBJ2-7; abundance: few; v_gene: TRBV30; d_gene: TRBD2; CDR3nt: TGTGCCTGGGACGGGGGGTCGTCCTCCTACGAGCAGTACTTC; CDR3aa: CAWDGGSSSYEQYF
j_gene: TRBJ2-3; abundance: many; v_gene: TRBV7-2; d_gene: NA; CDR3nt: TGTGCCAGCAGCTTAGGCCTGGGCCGCACAGATACGCAGTATTTT; CDR3aa: CASSLGLGRTDTQYF
j_gene: TRBJ1-2; abundance: few; v_gene: TRBV20-1; d_gene: NA; CDR3nt: TGCAGTGCCCAGACATCAGGCTATGGCTACACCTTC; CDR3aa: CSAQTSGYGYTF
j_gene: TRBJ1-5; abundance: few; v_gene: TRBV20-1; d_gene: NA; CDR3nt: TGCAGTGCTAGTGGGCAGGGTATAATGGGCAATCAGCCCCAGCATTTT; CDR3aa: CSASGQGIMGNQPQHF
j_gene: TRBJ2-2; abundance: NA; v_gene: TRBV10-3; d_gene: TRBD1; CDR3nt: TGTGCCAGCAGACCCCCAGGGGGTAGCACCGGGGAGCTGTTTTTT; CDR3aa: CASRPPGGSTGELFF
j_gene: TRBJ2-7; abundance: NA; v_gene: TRBV5-6; d_gene: NA; CDR3nt: TGTGCCAGCAGCTCTACAGGGCGTCGCGAGCAGTACTTC; CDR3aa: CASSSTGRREQYF
j_gene: TRBJ2-2; abundance: few; v_gene: TRBV18; d_gene: NA; CDR3nt: TGTGCCAGCTCACCACCCACAACGAACACCGGGGAGCTGTTTTTT; CDR3aa: CASSPPTTNTGELFF
j_gene: TRBJ1-1; abundance: many; v_gene: TRBV20-1; d_gene: TRBD1; CDR3nt: TGCAGTGCCCCTGACAGGGAGAGCATGAACACTGAAGCTTTCTTT; CDR3aa: CSAPDRESMNTEAFF
j_gene: TRBJ2-1; abundance: NA; v_gene: TRBV3-1; d_gene: NA; CDR3nt: TGTGCCAGCAAAGGGCGGGGCTCCGCTCCCAATGAGCAGTTCTTC; CDR3aa: CASKGRGSAPNEQFF
j_gene: TRBJ2-7; abundance: few; v_gene: TRBV6-2/TRBV6-3; d_gene: NA; CDR3nt: TGTGCCAGCAGTTACTCTCGCATTCTCGGCTACGAGCAGTACTTC; CDR3aa: CASSYSRILGYEQYF
j_gene: TRBJ1-3; abundance: NA; v_gene: TRBV20-1; d_gene: NA; CDR3nt: TGCAGTGCTAGAAAGACAGTATTAAACTCTGGAAACACCATATATTTT; CDR3aa: CSARKTVLNSGNTIYF
j_gene: TRBJ1-2; abundance: few; v_gene: TRBV4-2; d_gene: NA; CDR3nt: TGTGCCAGCAGCCAAGAGAGGGCGATCTATGGCTACACCTTC; CDR3aa: CASSQERAIYGYTF
j_gene: TRBJ2-5; abundance: NA; v_gene: TRBV6-5; d_gene: TRBD1; CDR3nt: TGTGCCAGCAGTTTCGGGACAGGAAACGTCGGGGAGACCCAGTACTTC; CDR3aa: CASSFGTGNVGETQYF
j_gene: TRBJ2-1; abundance: many; v_gene: TRBV29-1; d_gene: NA; CDR3nt: TGCAGCGTTGTCAGGGTGGGGAATGAGCAGTTCTTC; CDR3aa: CSVVRVGNEQFF
j_gene: TRBJ1-1; abundance: many; v_gene: TRBV29-1; d_gene: NA; CDR3nt: TGCAGCGCCATATCGACAGCCTACACTGAAGCTTTCTTT; CDR3aa: CSAISTAYTEAFF
j_gene: TRBJ2-7; abundance: few; v_gene: TRBV6-6; d_gene: NA; CDR3nt: TGTGCCAGCAGTAAGTCCGGGGAGCAGTACTTC; CDR3aa: CASSKSGEQYF
j_gene: TRBJ2-4; abundance: many; v_gene: TRBV20-1; d_gene: NA; CDR3nt: TGCAGTGGAGGTGGGCCGTCTGAGTCCGGCATTCAGTACTTC; CDR3aa: CSGGGPSESGIQYF
j_gene: TRBJ2-1; abundance: many; v_gene: TRBV6-5; d_gene: TRBD1; CDR3nt: TGTGCCAGCAGTTACTTAAGACAGGGGGCCCTCTACAATGAGCAGTTCTTC; CDR3aa: CASSYLRQGALYNEQFF
j_gene: TRBJ1-1; abundance: NA; v_gene: TRBV29-1; d_gene: NA; CDR3nt: TGCAGCGTTACCTGGTGGGGGAACACTGAAGCTTTCTTT; CDR3aa: CSVTWWGNTEAFF
j_gene: TRBJ2-6; abundance: many; v_gene: TRBV2; d_gene: NA; CDR3nt: TGTGCCAGCAGTGAATCCCAGGGGTTCACCGGGGCCAACGTCCTGACTTTC; CDR3aa: CASSESQGFTGANVLTF
j_gene: TRBJ2-5; abundance: many; v_gene: TRBV18; d_gene: NA; CDR3nt: TGTGCCAGCTCACCACGCGGGTACCAAGAGACCCAGTACTTC; CDR3aa: CASSPRGYQETQYF
j_gene: TRBJ2-5; abundance: many; v_gene: TRBV29-1; d_gene: NA; CDR3nt: TGCAGCGTCGTGGACCGACCAGAGACCCAGTACTTC; CDR3aa: CSVVDRPETQYF
j_gene: TRBJ1-5; abundance: NA; v_gene: TRBV7-8; d_gene: TRBD1; CDR3nt: TGTGCCAGCAGCTTTACAGGGGGATGGGATCAGCCCCAGCATTTT; CDR3aa: CASSFTGGWDQPQHF
j_gene: TRBJ2-1; abundance: NA; v_gene: TRBV28; d_gene: TRBD1; CDR3nt: TGTGCCAGCAGTTTCGGGACAGGTTGGGTATATCTCTACAATGAGCAGTTCTTC; CDR3aa: CASSFGTGWVYLYNEQFF
j_gene: TRBJ2-1; abundance: many; v_gene: TRBV29-1; d_gene: NA; CDR3nt: TGCAGCGTCCAGGCTGTCTACAATGAGCAGTTCTTC; CDR3aa: CSVQAVYNEQFF
j_gene: TRBJ2-2; abundance: NA; v_gene: TRBV18; d_gene: NA; CDR3nt: TGTGCCAGCTCACCACGGGTGATGAGGCATACCGGGGAGCTGTTTTTT; CDR3aa: CASSPRVMRHTGELFF
j_gene: TRBJ2-5; abundance: few; v_gene: TRBV30; d_gene: TRBD2; CDR3nt: TGTGCCTGCTCGGTAGCGGGGGGATCCAACCAAGAGACCCAGTACTTC; CDR3aa: CACSVAGGSNQETQYF
j_gene: TRBJ1-2; abundance: once; v_gene: TRBV10-3; d_gene: NA; CDR3nt: TGTGCCATCAGTGGGACGGGACTCAGATACGCCCGCTTC; CDR3aa: CAISGTGLRYARF
j_gene: TRBJ2-7; abundance: few; v_gene: TRBV4-3; d_gene: NA; CDR3nt: TGCGCCAGCAGCCAAGATAGACAGGCGACCACCTACGAGCAGTACTTC; CDR3aa: CASSQDRQATTYEQYF
j_gene: TRBJ2-5; abundance: many; v_gene: TRBV20-1; d_gene: NA; CDR3nt: TGCAGTGCCAGTCCCGGACAGCCCCAAGAGACCCAGTACTTC; CDR3aa: CSASPGQPQETQYF
j_gene: TRBJ1-2; abundance: NA; v_gene: TRBV20-1; d_gene: NA; CDR3nt: TGCAGTGCTAGAGAAGTGTCCCTTAACTATGGCTACACCTTC; CDR3aa: CSAREVSLNYGYTF
j_gene: TRBJ2-1; abundance: NA; v_gene: TRBV12-5; d_gene: NA; CDR3nt: TGTGCTAGTGGTTGGGCCGTCGAGCCGAATGAGCAGTTCTTC; CDR3aa: CASGWAVEPNEQFF
j_gene: TRBJ2-1; abundance: many; v_gene: TRBV15; d_gene: NA; CDR3nt: TGTGCCACCAGCAGGGCCGGGACGGACAATGAGCAGTTCTTC; CDR3aa: CATSRAGTDNEQFF
j_gene: TRBJ2-1; abundance: NA; v_gene: TRBV29-1; d_gene: NA; CDR3nt: TGCAGCGGGTGGCCCTCCGAACTAGCAAATGAGCAGTTCTTC; CDR3aa: CSGWPSELANEQFF
j_gene: TRBJ2-5; abundance: NA; v_gene: TRBV12-3/TRBV12-4; d_gene: NA; CDR3nt: TGTGCCAGCAGTTCCCCGGGGCAGACAGAGACCCAGTACTTC; CDR3aa: CASSSPGQTETQYF
j_gene: TRBJ2-1; abundance: few; v_gene: TRBV7-2; d_gene: TRBD1; CDR3nt: TGTGCCAGCAGACGACCCAGGGGGCTTGCAGATGAGCAGTTCTTC; CDR3aa: CASRRPRGLADEQFF